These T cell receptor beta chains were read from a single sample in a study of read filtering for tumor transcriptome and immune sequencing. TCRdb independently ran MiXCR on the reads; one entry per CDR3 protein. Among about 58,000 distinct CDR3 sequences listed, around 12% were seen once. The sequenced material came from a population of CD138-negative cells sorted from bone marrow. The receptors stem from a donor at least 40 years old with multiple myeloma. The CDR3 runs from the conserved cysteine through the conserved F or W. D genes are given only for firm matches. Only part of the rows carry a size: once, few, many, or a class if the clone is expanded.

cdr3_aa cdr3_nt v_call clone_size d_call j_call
CATSRARYRGTNTGELFF TGTGCCACCAGCAGAGCACGGTACAGGGGAACGAACACCGGGGAGCTGTTTTTT TRBV15 - TRBD1 TRBJ2-2
CASSSKGLAGGQDEQFF TGTGCCAGCAGCTCCAAAGGACTAGCGGGGGGGCAAGATGAGCAGTTCTTC TRBV7-8 many TRBD2 TRBJ2-1
CASSPPARAGQNYGYTF TGTGCCAGCTCACCTCCCGCTCGGGCGGGACAAAACTATGGCTACACCTTC TRBV18 few - TRBJ1-2
CASSLTSGADTQYF TGTGCCAGCAGTTTGACTAGCGGGGCGGATACGCAGTATTTT TRBV12-3/TRBV12-4 many TRBD2 TRBJ2-3
CASSQAVGVSNTEAFF TGTGCCAGCAGTCAAGCTGTGGGGGTTTCTAACACTGAAGCTTTCTTT TRBV6-2/TRBV6-3 few - TRBJ1-1
CASSLIPGREGSNQPQHF TGTGCCAGCAGCCTTATCCCCGGACGCGAGGGCAGCAATCAGCCCCAGCATTTT TRBV27 - - TRBJ1-5
CASSDWGTEPYNEQFF TGTGCCAGCAGTGATTGGGGGACAGAGCCCTACAATGAGCAGTTCTTC TRBV6-1 many TRBD1 TRBJ2-1
CASKVRDSSYEQYF TGCGCCAGCAAGGTACGGGACAGCTCCTACGAGCAGTACTTC TRBV5-1 many TRBD1 TRBJ2-7
CASSELRTGFDEQYF TGCGCCAGCAGTGAGCTTAGGACAGGGTTCGATGAGCAGTACTTC TRBV10-1 - TRBD1 TRBJ2-7
CASSAAYRAGETQYF TGCGCCAGCAGCGCAGCCTACAGGGCGGGAGAGACCCAGTACTTC TRBV5-1 - - TRBJ2-5
CSARDHTGGNQPQHF TGCAGTGCTAGAGATCATACAGGGGGCAATCAGCCCCAGCATTTT TRBV20-1 many TRBD1 TRBJ1-5
CASALSYPGQGETQYF TGTGCCAGCGCACTTTCTTACCCGGGACAGGGAGAGACCCAGTACTTC TRBV6-5 many TRBD1 TRBJ2-5
CASSSQGNQPQHF TGTGCCAGCAGCTCCCAGGGTAATCAGCCCCAGCATTTT TRBV7-3 many - TRBJ1-5
CASSTTYPNYGYTF TGTGCCAGCAGTACGACTTATCCCAACTATGGCTACACCTTC TRBV7-9 - - TRBJ1-2
CATSEDRGSYNEQFF TGTGCCACCAGTGAGGACAGGGGTTCCTACAATGAGCAGTTCTTC TRBV24-1 many TRBD1 TRBJ2-1
CASSLSGSSYNEQFF TGCGCCAGCAGCTTATCGGGGAGCTCCTACAATGAGCAGTTCTTC TRBV5-1 many - TRBJ2-1
CASSPDSSGWFTDTQYF TGTGCCAGCAGCCCCGATTCTAGCGGGTGGTTCACAGATACGCAGTATTTT TRBV6-5 many TRBD2 TRBJ2-3
CSERGGEAYTQYF TGCAGTGAACGCGGGGGGGAGGCATATACGCAGTATTTT TRBV20-1 - TRBD2 TRBJ2-3
CASSLKAGYSNQPQHF TGTGCCAGCAGCTTAAAGGCGGGCTATAGCAATCAGCCCCAGCATTTT TRBV7-2 many - TRBJ1-5
CASRRESSYNSPLHF TGTGCCAGCAGAAGGGAGAGCTCCTATAATTCACCCCTCCACTTT TRBV12-3/TRBV12-4 many - TRBJ1-6
CASTSSRTDTQYF TGTGCCAGCACCTCATCCAGGACAGATACGCAGTATTTT TRBV6-1 few - TRBJ2-3
CASSEPAPGSGANVLTF TGCGCCAGCAGTGAGCCGGCCCCGGGAAGTGGGGCCAACGTCCTGACTTTC TRBV10-2 many - TRBJ2-6
CASSLGTGGTGGANVLTF TGTGCCAGCAGTTTAGGGACAGGGGGTACGGGGGGGGCCAACGTCCTGACTTTC TRBV28 many TRBD1 TRBJ2-6